This T cell receptor (beta chain) appears in the sequencing data of a study of Graves' ophthalmopathy and Graves' hyperthyroidism (dated by TCRdb to the late 2010s). In the study overall: Peripheral blood was collected before any treatment was given, at the time of initial diagnosis. In several hyperthyroidism patients, the T-cell repertoire of thyroid tissue was compared with the T-cell repertoire of blood. An independent validation cohort was composed of roughly 19 hyperthyroidism patients and more than 15 patients who later progressed from hyperthyroidism to ophthalmopathy. To tell Graves' ophthalmopathy apart from Graves' hyperthyroidism, and to predict which patients would progress to ophthalmopathy, the study relied on TCR beta repertoire signatures. To explore V-J signatures distinguishing ophthalmopathy from hyperthyroidism, a discovery set of about a hundred patients (roughly 42 ophthalmopathy, 55 to 60 stable hyperthyroidism) was enrolled. In total, around 140 blood samples were TCR-sequenced: some 43 ophthalmopathy, some 75 hyperthyroidism and roughly 17 hyperthyroidism-to-ophthalmopathy patients. Once sampling was done, hyperthyroidism patients were given methimazole at a starting dose of 30 mg daily, while ophthalmopathy patients were given high-dose intravenous methylprednisolone.

Looking up the germline V gene (reference sequence) yields CDR1 SEHNR and CDR2 FQNEAQ. The CDR3, cysteine through phenylalanine, is 16 amino acids long. The retained sequence is limited to the CDR3, 48 bases, with the frame set at the first base. Trimmed from V: 5 bases; trimmed from J: 0 bases; junction bases lacking a gene match: 9. This clonotype was detected a few times. Its antigen is not yet known. Per-base qualities were not stored, and no clone one base away is much larger. Beyond this particular receptor, the publication reports: In validation, the model predicted ophthalmopathy progression with 70.59% sensitivity and about 77% specificity; roughly 11 predicted patients were CT-confirmed with GO in a median of approximately 6.2 months. Sample size was not predetermined statistically, and investigators were not blinded to group allocation. In cross-validation, the 13-signature model distinguished ophthalmopathy from stable hyperthyroidism with 87.88% sensitivity and 81.08% specificity, while in the test set the corresponding values were about 80% and 75%. Most of the expanded thyroid clonotypes with a frequency above 0.001 were also detected in blood, and it was suggested that the thyroid immune response may be reflected by blood repertoires.

Ophthalmopathy patients were characterized by moderately to severely active disease, a Clinical Activity Score of at least 3, a NOSPECS grade of at least 4, and a disease duration under 3 months. Patients with other autoimmune diseases, uncontrolled infections, pregnancy or lactation were excluded. Clinical symptoms, serum thyroxine, TRAb, thyroid ultrasound and orbital computed tomography were used for diagnosis. Using Ficoll-Paque density gradient centrifugation, PBMCs were isolated from about 10 ml of fresh peripheral blood. Trizol reagent was used to extract the total RNA, and its quality was then checked on an Agilent 2100 Bioanalyzer. For repertoire sequencing, TCR beta CDR3 regions were amplified from RNA transcripts. The first round of RT-PCR was done with HTBI primers and the Qiagen OneStep RT-PCR kit, and was followed by a second round of multiplex PCR, then size selection and purification. Libraries were sequenced on an Illumina HiSeq2000 using paired-end 100 bp reads. As for how the authors treated the data: SOAPnuke was used to process the reads, removing any read that contained adapters or uncalled bases, had a mean Phred below 15, or lacked an exact match to the constant primer or identifier. High-quality paired reads were merged with COPE v1.2.5. Unique nucleotide sequences were defined as clonotypes and aligned to IMGT TRB V, D and J references using MiTCR v1.1. Analysis was restricted to V-J combinations with a frequency above 0.0001, which covered 99.2% of repertoires. A TCR clonal expansion and chaos score per V-J combination was defined as the ratio of F50 clonal expansion to chaos observed in the TCRdist matrix. Welch's t-statistics and random forest were used to reduce the features to some 13 V-J combinations, which were then used as input to a naive Bayes classifier. Thyroid-blood repertoire similarity was quantified with the Morisita-Horn index. The public reads were quality trimmed at Q25 with fastp and then assembled into clones with MiXCR by TCRdb, keeping productive beta chains. Each entry is one CDR3 protein sequence, shown with its most common DNA and genes. The V and J calls come from TCRdb's annotation, not from the publication. The sample includes 200,000 to 300,000 distinct CDR3 sequences, with 45% observed a single time. Of the sample, roughly 50% is held by the ten largest clones.

Sample: peripheral blood. The V gene is TRBV7-9 and the J gene is TRBJ2-7; 8 central nucleotides agree with TRBD1. This clonotype was sampled from an adult man with Graves' ophthalmopathy. The nucleotides read TGTGCCAGCAGCACCATTCGGACAGGGAACTCCTACGAGCAGTACTTC. It translates as CASSTIRTGNSYEQYF.